This TCR beta chain was identified during a study of CD8 T cells in Susac syndrome. This CDR3 is 15 amino acids long. Germline assignment: CDR1 KGHDR and CDR2 SFDVKD. V shed 3 bases and J shed 6 bases, with 15 bases lying between them. An amount of RNA that ranged from about 0.45 to 1 ug was reverse transcribed with random hexamers. MiXCR, applied by TCRdb to the immunoSEQ multiplex PCR reads, yields one record per CDR3 protein. Altogether about 120,000 distinct CDR3 sequences are present, 96% being singletons, with the ten largest covering 0.13% to 0.15%. Peripheral blood CD8+ and CD4+ T cells were profiled by TCR beta sequencing.

This chain joins TRBV24-1 and TRBJ2-3, with no clear D. This sequence was found in a human donor with Susac syndrome. The sample taken for sequencing was CD4+ T cells from PBMCs. The CDR3 spells CATSDAQELGDTQYF. CDR3 nucleotide sequence: TGTGCCACCAGTGATGCCCAGGAGTTGGGTGATACGCAGTATTTT.